Below are 29 T cell receptor beta chains sequenced from a single sample in a study of blood T cell repertoires in COVID-19. Clones were read by immunoSEQ multiplex PCR, and TCRdb kept only the in-frame ones, dropping some. The sample consists of 330,000 or so clones, 87% of them appearing once. The sequenced material came from PBMCs or T cells enriched from blood (not recorded which). These receptors all stem from a man aged 40-55 years in a cohort exposed to, infected with or recovered from COVID-19 (not recorded which).

The chain links TRBV3-1 (or the pseudogene TRBV3-2) to TRBJ1-2; no reliable D call. Between the trimmed V and J ends, which lost 0 bases and 5 bases, there was a span of 4 bases. The CDR3 length is 12 residues. Germline CDR1 and CDR2: LGHDT and YNNKEL (reference sequence). CDR3 nucleotide sequence: TGTGCCAGCAGCCAAGACGAGTATGGCTACACCTTC. It is translated as CASSQDEYGYTF.

The CDR3 region has the DNA TGCGCCAGCAGCCCGCCACCGGGACAGGGAGGCATTCAGTACTTC. It specifies CASSPPPGQGGIQYF. This sequence joins TRBV4-1 and TRBJ2-4; TRBD1 matches 9 bases. The CDR3 has 15 amino acids. Germline V gives CDR1 MGHRA, CDR2 YSYEKL. V trimming: 4 bases; J trimming: 9 bases; junction bases outside the gene matches: 10.

This chain links TRBV28 with TRBJ1-3; D is unresolved. V lost 3 bases, J lost 1 base, and 10 bases lay in between. Germline V gene data show CDR1 as MDHEN and CDR2 as SYDVKM. The CDR3 contains 15 residues. The CDR3 nucleotides read TGTGCCAGCAGTTTTCGTGTCTTTTCTGGAAACACCATATATTTT. It codes for CASSFRVFSGNTIYF.

In its sample, this clone was seen once. The chain combines TRBV11-2 with TRBJ2-5; 9 bases are a match to TRBD2. This CDR3 is built from 16 residues. The trim removed 5 bases at V and 1 base at J, leaving 8 bases unmatched. Germline CDR1 reads SGHAT; CDR2 reads FQNNGV. As DNA, the CDR3 is TGTGCCAGCAGCATCACCCTAGCGGGGCTCCAAGAGACCCAGTACTTC. Its protein is CASSITLAGLQETQYF. Variable domain in full (rest from reference TRBV11-2 and TRBJ2-5): EAGVAQSPRYKIIEKRQSVAFWCNPISGHATLYWYQQILGQGPKLLIQFQNNGVVDDSQLPKDRFSAERLKGVDSTLKIQPAKLEDSAVYLCASSITLAGLQETQYFGPGTRLLVL.

The chain combines TRBV27 with TRBJ2-1, with 8 positions matching TRBD2. Looked up from germline, CDR1 is MNHEY and CDR2 is SMNVEV (reference sequence). The CDR3 is made up of 16 amino acids. With V trimmed by 6 bases and J by 6 bases, 13 bases remained unmatched. CDR3 in amino acids: CASSRLGSGSPNEQFF. CDR3 nucleotides: TGTGCCAGCAGCCGCCTAGGCAGCGGGAGTCCCAATGAGCAGTTCTTC.

V and J are TRBV5-4 and TRBJ2-2; TRBD2 might be the D (5 bases). The CDR3 contains 15 residues. Per the germline V gene, CDR1 is SGHNT and CDR2 is YYREEE (reference sequence). V gave up 3 bases and J gave up 6 bases, with 15 bases separating them. The CDR3 region has the DNA TGTGCCAGCAGCTCACGGGGAGTTGTCGCCGGGGAGCTGTTTTTT. Translation: CASSSRGVVAGELFF.

The CDR3 here is CASSPRQQYGYTF. The CDR3 bases are TGTGCCAGCAGCCCGAGGCAGCAGTATGGCTACACCTTC. The rearrangement uses TRBV6-4 and TRBJ1-2; D is uncertain. CDR3 length: 13 residues. Germline CDR1 MRHNA, CDR2 SNTAGT. V dropped 6 bases and J dropped 5 bases, with 13 bases sitting between them.

The chain employs TRBV10-2 and TRBJ2-2, with 8 bases identical to TRBD1. V was pared by 4 bases and J by 0 bases, with 4 bases of the junction left unmatched. CDR3 length: 16 residues. The V gene's germline CDR1 is WSHSY and CDR2 SAAADI. The CDR3 region is CASSGQGATNTGELFF. In DNA, the CDR3 is TGCGCCAGCAGTGGCCAGGGGGCTACGAACACCGGGGAGCTGTTTTTT.

The chain has TRBV7-8 and TRBJ2-7, with 7 bases aligning to TRBD1. CDR1 SGHVS and CDR2 FQNEAQ come from the germline V gene. The trim removed 5 bases at V and 3 bases at J, leaving 10 bases unmatched. The CDR3 sequence is 15 residues long. The CDR3, as DNA: TGTGCCAGCAGCCCAATTGCAGGGGGAGTCTACGAGCAGTACTTC. Amino acid sequence: CASSPIAGGVYEQYF. Full variable domain (rest looked up from reference TRBV7-8 and TRBJ2-7): GAGVSQSPRYKVAKRGQDVALRCDPISGHVSLFWYQQALGQGPEFLTYFQNEAQLDKSGLPSDRFFAERPEGSVSTLKIQRTQQEDSAVYLCASSPIAGGVYEQYFGPGTRLTVT.

The chain combines TRBV5-1 with TRBJ2-1; D may be TRBD1 (5 bases). Trimming removed 0 bases from V and 4 bases from J, with 8 bases in between. Germline CDR1 and CDR2: SGHRS and YFSETQ. The CDR3 sequence is 14 residues long. The DNA of the CDR3 is TGCGCCAGCAGCTTGGTTGACAGATACAATGAGCAGTTCTTC. Residues: CASSLVDRYNEQFF.

CDR3 sequence reads: CASSLALRDTQYF. The CDR3 nucleotides are TGTGCCAGCAGTCTAGCTTTAAGAGATACGCAGTATTTT. The J gene is TRBJ2-3, the V gene TRBV6-5, with a weak D call TRBD2 (5 bases). V was trimmed by 5 bases and J by 5 bases, leaving 11 bases between them. Germline V gene data show CDR1 as MNHEY and CDR2 as SVGAGI. The length of the CDR3 is 13 residues.

This clone was counted only a few times. The J gene is TRBJ2-6, the V gene TRBV10-3, with D possibly TRBD2 on 5 matching bases. CDR1 and CDR2 from the germline V gene are ENHRY and SYGVKD. Trimming cost V 5 bases and J 1 base, with 9 bases left between them. There are 15 residues in the CDR3. The CDR3 nucleotides read TGTGCCATCAGTAGGACTTCTTCTGGGGCCAACGTCCTGACTTTC. Translating gives CAISRTSSGANVLTF.

The chain combines TRBV4-1 with TRBJ1-2; 8 bases are a match to TRBD1. CDR3 length: 15 amino acids. Germline-derived CDR1 and CDR2 are MGHRA and YSYEKL. Losses at the gene ends were 5 bases for V and 1 base for J; bases not matched to a gene: 6. CDR3 bases: TGCGCCAGCAGCATCCGGGACAGGAATAACTATGGCTACACCTTC. As protein: CASSIRDRNNYGYTF.

CDR3 DNA: TGTGCCAGCAGCGTGGGGCAGGGGGTCTATGGCTACACCTTC. Amino acids: CASSVGQGVYGYTF. The chain uses TRBV5-6 and TRBJ1-2; 7 bases are a match to TRBD1. J gave up 4 bases and V 4 bases, and 7 bases lay outside the gene matches. The CDR3 consists of 14 residues. CDR1 and CDR2 (germline): SGHDT, YYEEEE.

The chain recombines TRBV6-5 with TRBJ1-4; D may be TRBD1 (6 bases). The V and J ends lost 0 bases and 5 bases respectively, with 10 bases between them. The CDR3 is made up of 15 amino acids. CDR1 MNHEY and CDR2 SVGAGI come from the germline V gene. CDR3 sequence (DNA): TGTGCCAGCAGTTACTCGTCCAGGGGAAATGAAAAACTGTTTTTT. Translated: CASSYSSRGNEKLFF.

The CDR3 region is CASSPLGNYGYTF. The CDR3 region has the DNA TGTGCCAGCAGTCCCCTCGGGAACTATGGCTACACCTTC. This sequence joins TRBV28 and TRBJ1-2, with no clear D. The V gene's germline CDR1 is MDHEN and CDR2 SYDVKM. The V gene lost 5 bases and the J gene lost 2 bases, with 9 bases spanning the gap. This CDR3 is built from 13 residues.

The chain is built from TRBV30 and TRBJ1-5; D not certain. CDR1 is GTSNPN, CDR2 SVGIG, per germline (reference sequence). CDR3 size: 14 residues. V lost 2 bases, J lost 0 bases, and 8 bases lay in between. This CDR3 is CAWSLYSSNQPQHF. CDR3 nucleotides: TGTGCCTGGAGTTTATACTCTAGCAATCAGCCCCAGCATTTT.

The J gene is TRBJ1-4, the V gene TRBV11-2, with a possible D match to TRBD1 (5 bases). The CDR3 is 15 residues long. Per the germline V gene, CDR1 is SGHAT and CDR2 is FQNNGV. With 1 base removed from V and 4 bases from J, the gap between germline ends came to 10 bases. CDR3 sequence reads: CASSLGRVLNEKLFF. CDR3 in DNA: TGTGCCAGCAGCTTAGGCAGGGTCCTTAATGAAAAACTGTTTTTT.

In DNA, the CDR3 is TGCGCCAGCAGCTTAGCGGGAGCCACCTACAATGAGCAGTTCTTC. Its translation: CASSLAGATYNEQFF. V usage is TRBV5-1 and J usage is TRBJ2-1; 8 bases match TRBD2. The germline V gene encodes CDR1 SGHRS and CDR2 YFSETQ. CDR3 length equals 15 residues. V trimming: 2 bases; J trimming: 2 bases; junction bases outside the gene matches: 3.

The genes are TRBV5-6 and TRBJ2-2; 8 bases are shared with TRBD2. Germline assignment: CDR1 SGHDT and CDR2 YYEEEE. This CDR3 spans 17 amino acids. V trimming: 2 bases; J trimming: 5 bases; junction bases outside the gene matches: 11. The CDR3 region has the DNA TGTGCCAGCAGCTTTCGGTCCAGCGGGAGTTTTACCGGGGAGCTGTTTTTT. The encoded protein is CASSFRSSGSFTGELFF.

The chain recombines TRBV5-1 with TRBJ2-1; maybe TRBD2 (6 bases). CDR1 is SGHRS, CDR2 YFSETQ, per germline. The V gene lost 0 bases and the J gene lost 7 bases, with 14 bases spanning the gap. CDR3 size: 15 residues. CDR3: CASSLVAGTRNEQFF. The CDR3 region has the DNA TGCGCCAGCAGCTTGGTGGCGGGGACCAGGAATGAGCAGTTCTTC.

This chain joins TRBV27 and TRBJ1-6; TRBD1 matches at 9 bases. This CDR3 has 15 amino acids. V lost 3 bases and J lost 10; bases outside the gene matches: 7. Germline V gives CDR1 MNHEY, CDR2 SMNVEV (reference sequence). CDR3 sequence: CASSFSGQGGSPLHF. In nucleotides, the CDR3 is TGTGCCAGCAGTTTCTCGGGACAGGGTGGCTCACCCCTCCACTTT.

The V gene is TRBV6-2 or TRBV6-3, the J gene TRBJ1-5; D not resolved. CDR1 MNHEY and CDR2 SVGEGT come from the germline V gene. V was pared by 2 bases and J by 5 bases, with 10 bases between. The CDR3 is 14 residues long. CDR3 region: CASSYAADYQPQHF. CDR3 DNA sequence: TGTGCCAGCAGTTACGCCGCAGACTATCAGCCCCAGCATTTT.

The gene calls are TRBV5-1 and TRBJ1-4; possible D gene TRBD1, 6 bases. CDR1 is SGHRS, CDR2 YFSETQ, per germline. Trimming left V 4 bases short and J 7 bases short, with 17 bases between. The CDR3 spans 15 residues. The CDR3 loop is CASSGRGGPAEKLFF. In DNA, the CDR3 is TGCGCCAGCAGCGGGCGCGGGGGCCCGGCTGAAAAACTGTTTTTT.

V gene TRBV2 combines with J gene TRBJ2-5, with TRBD2 as a possible D gene (6 bases). V was shortened by 2 bases and J by 9 bases, with 13 bases between the two germline ends. Germline assignment: CDR1 SNHLY and CDR2 FYNNEI. CDR3 length equals 13 residues. Here the CDR3 reads CASSELGRGSQYF. As DNA, the CDR3 is TGTGCCAGCAGTGAACTCGGGAGAGGTTCCCAGTACTTC.

The chain couples TRBV28 to TRBJ2-7, with TRBD1 matching over 7 bases. Germline CDR1 reads MDHEN; CDR2 reads SYDVKM. CDR3 length: 14 residues. Trimming at V came to 6 bases and at J to 2 bases, leaving 7 bases not matched to a gene. CDR3 sequence (DNA): TGTGCCAGCAGACTAGACAGGGTCCCCTACGAGCAGTACTTC. This codes for CASRLDRVPYEQYF.

The rearrangement joins TRBV11-3 to TRBJ2-2; D is unresolved. The germline V gene has CDR1 SGHNT and CDR2 YENEEA. The V end lost 4 bases, the J end lost 7 bases, and 10 bases lay between the germline ends. This CDR3 region has 13 residues. CDR3 residues: CASSSSAVGELFF. In nucleotides, the CDR3 is TGTGCCAGCAGCTCGAGTGCGGTCGGGGAGCTGTTTTTT. The full variable domain, in which reference TRBV11-3 and TRBJ2-2 provide the parts outside the CDR3, is EAGVVQSPRYKIIEKKQPVAFWCNPISGHNTLYWYLQNLGQGPELLIRYENEEAVDDSQLPKDRFSAERLKGVDSTLKIQPAELGDSAVYLCASSSSAVGELFFGEGSRLTVL.

The CDR3 region is CASSQAGGGPEAFF. Here the CDR3 DNA reads TGTGCCAGCAGCCAAGCGGGGGGCGGACCTGAAGCTTTCTTT. J is TRBJ1-1 and V is TRBV3-1 (or the pseudogene TRBV3-2), with D perhaps TRBD1 (6 bases). Germline V gives CDR1 LGHDT, CDR2 YNNKEL (reference sequence). CDR3 length equals 14 residues. V was trimmed by 1 base and J by 6 bases, leaving 12 bases between them.

The CDR3 bases are TGTGCCAGCAGTGCGAGTATCGAGCAGTACTTC. It is translated as CASSASIEQYF. The chain carries TRBV2 and TRBJ2-7; D is unresolved. The CDR3 is 11 residues long. Per germline, CDR1 SNHLY and CDR2 FYNNEI. The V end lost 4 bases, the J end lost 6 bases, and 7 bases lay between the germline ends.